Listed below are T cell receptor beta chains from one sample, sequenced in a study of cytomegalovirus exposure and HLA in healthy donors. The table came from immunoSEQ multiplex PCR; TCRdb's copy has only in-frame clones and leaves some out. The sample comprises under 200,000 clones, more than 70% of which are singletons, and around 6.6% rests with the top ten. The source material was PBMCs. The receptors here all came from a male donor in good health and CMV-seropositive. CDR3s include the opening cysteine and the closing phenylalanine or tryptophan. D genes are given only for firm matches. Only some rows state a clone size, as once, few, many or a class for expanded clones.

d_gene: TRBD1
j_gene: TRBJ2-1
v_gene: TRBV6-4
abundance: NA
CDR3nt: TGTGCCAGCAGTGACGTTGGGACAGGTGGCAATGAGCAGTTCTTC
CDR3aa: CASSDVGTGGNEQFF

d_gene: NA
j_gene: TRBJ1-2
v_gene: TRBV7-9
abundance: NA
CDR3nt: TGTTCCAGCACCATCGACAGGCGCGGCTACACCTTC
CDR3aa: CSSTIDRRGYTF

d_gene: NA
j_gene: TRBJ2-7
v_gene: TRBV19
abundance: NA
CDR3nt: TGTGCCAGTAGTATTGGGGCAGGGCCCTACGAGCAGTACTTC
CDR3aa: CASSIGAGPYEQYF

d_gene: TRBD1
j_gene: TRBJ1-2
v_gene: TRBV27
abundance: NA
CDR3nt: TGTGCCAGCCAAACCGGGACAGGAATTGGCTACACCTTC
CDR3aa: CASQTGTGIGYTF

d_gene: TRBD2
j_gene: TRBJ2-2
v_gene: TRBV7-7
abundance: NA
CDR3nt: TGTGCTAGCAGCTTTGGGACTAGCTCGTCCAGGGAGCTGTTTTTT
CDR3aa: CASSFGTSSSRELFF

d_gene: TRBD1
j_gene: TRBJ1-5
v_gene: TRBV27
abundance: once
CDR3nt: TGTGCCAGCAGACCGGACAGGGTCAAAAATCAGCCCCAGCATTTT
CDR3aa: CASRPDRVKNQPQHF

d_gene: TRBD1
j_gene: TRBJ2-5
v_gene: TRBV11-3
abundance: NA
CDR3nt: TGTGCCAACCGACAGGGGGTATGTGAGCAGTACTTC
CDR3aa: CANRQGVCEQYF

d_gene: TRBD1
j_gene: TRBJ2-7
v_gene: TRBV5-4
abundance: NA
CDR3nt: TGTGCCAGCAGCTCCCCGACAGGGTACACCTACGAGCAGTACTTC
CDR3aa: CASSSPTGYTYEQYF

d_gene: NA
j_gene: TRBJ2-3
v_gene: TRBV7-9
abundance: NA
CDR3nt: TGTGCCAGCTCCGGGTCTCTCACAGATACGCAGTATTTT
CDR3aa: CASSGSLTDTQYF

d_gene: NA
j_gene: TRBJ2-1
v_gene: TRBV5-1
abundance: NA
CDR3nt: TGCGCCAGCAGCTTAGTGGGAGAGAGGACCAATGAGCAGTTCTTC
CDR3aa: CASSLVGERTNEQFF

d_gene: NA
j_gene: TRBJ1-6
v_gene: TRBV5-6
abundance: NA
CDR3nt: TGTGCCAGCAGCTTGATCCAGGCTACGATCTCCTATAATTCACCCCTCCACTTT
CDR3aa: CASSLIQATISYNSPLHF

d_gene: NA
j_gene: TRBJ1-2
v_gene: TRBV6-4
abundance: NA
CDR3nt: TGTGCCAGCAGTGACAGGGCAGGGGCTAGTGCCTATGGCTACACCTTC
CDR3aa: CASSDRAGASAYGYTF

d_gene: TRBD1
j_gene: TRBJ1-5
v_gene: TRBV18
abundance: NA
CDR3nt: TGTGCCAGCTCACCAAAGACAGGGGGCAGTAATCAGCCCCAGCATTTT
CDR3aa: CASSPKTGGSNQPQHF

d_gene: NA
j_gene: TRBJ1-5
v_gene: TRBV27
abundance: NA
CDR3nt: TGTGCCAGCAGTCCAGGGGGCAATCAGCCCCAGCATTTT
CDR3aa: CASSPGGNQPQHF

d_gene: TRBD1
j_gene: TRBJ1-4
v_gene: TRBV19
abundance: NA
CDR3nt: TGTGCCAGTACCCCTGGCTCAGGGGGCGCGGGGGAAAAACTGTTTTTT
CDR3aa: CASTPGSGGAGEKLFF

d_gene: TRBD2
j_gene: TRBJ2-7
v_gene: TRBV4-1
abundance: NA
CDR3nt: TGCGCCAGCAGCCAAGTAAGCGGGAGCTCCTACGAGCAGTACTTC
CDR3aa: CASSQVSGSSYEQYF

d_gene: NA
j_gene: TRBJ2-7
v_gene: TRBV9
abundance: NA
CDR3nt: TGTGCCAGCAGCGTAGGTCAGGGCTACGACTCCTACGAGCAGTACTTC
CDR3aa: CASSVGQGYDSYEQYF

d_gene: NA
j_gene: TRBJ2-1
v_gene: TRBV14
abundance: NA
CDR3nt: TGTGCCAGCAGCCCCCTGGGACTGGGCTTGTACAATGAGCAGTTCTTC
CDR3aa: CASSPLGLGLYNEQFF

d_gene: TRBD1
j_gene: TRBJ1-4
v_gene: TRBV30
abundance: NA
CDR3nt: TGTGCCTGGAGTGTTCTAGGACAGGGAGGCGAAAAACTGTTTTTT
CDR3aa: CAWSVLGQGGEKLFF

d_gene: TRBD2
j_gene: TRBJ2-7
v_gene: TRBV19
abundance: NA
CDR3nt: TGTGCCAGTACCCCCGGACTAGCGGGATGGTACGAGCAGTACTTC
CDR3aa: CASTPGLAGWYEQYF

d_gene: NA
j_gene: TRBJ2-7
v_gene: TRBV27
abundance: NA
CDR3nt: TGTGCCAGCAGGTTAGATTCGGGACACGTTTACGAGCAGTACTTC
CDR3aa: CASRLDSGHVYEQYF

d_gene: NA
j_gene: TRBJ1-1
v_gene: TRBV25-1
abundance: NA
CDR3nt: TGTGCCAGCAGTGCAGGGCGGTTGAAGAACACTGAAGCTTTCTTT
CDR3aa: CASSAGRLKNTEAFF

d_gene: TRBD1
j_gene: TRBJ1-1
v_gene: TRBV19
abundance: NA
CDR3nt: TGTGCCAGTAGTCCCAGCAGGGGGCGACACACTGAAGCTTTCTTT
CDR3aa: CASSPSRGRHTEAFF

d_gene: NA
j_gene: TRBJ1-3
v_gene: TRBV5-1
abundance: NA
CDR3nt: TGCGCCAGCAGCCAAAGGGGGAGCTCTGGAAACACCATATATTTT
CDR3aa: CASSQRGSSGNTIYF

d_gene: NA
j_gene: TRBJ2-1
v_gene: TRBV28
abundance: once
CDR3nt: TGTGCCAGCAGTTTAGACAGCGACGTTTACAATGAGCAGTTCTTC
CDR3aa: CASSLDSDVYNEQFF

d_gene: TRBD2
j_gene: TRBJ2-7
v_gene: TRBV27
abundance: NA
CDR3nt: TGTGCCAGCAGTTTCCGGGACTACTCCTACGAGCAGTACTTC
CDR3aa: CASSFRDYSYEQYF

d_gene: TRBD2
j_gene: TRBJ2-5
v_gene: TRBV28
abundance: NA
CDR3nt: TGTGCCAGCAGGGACGGGGGAGGGAAAGAGACCCAGTACTTC
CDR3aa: CASRDGGGKETQYF

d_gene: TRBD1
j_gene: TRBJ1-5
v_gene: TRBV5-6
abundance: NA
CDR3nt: TGTGCCAGCAGCTTGGCCGGACAGGGCGCCAATCAGCCCCAGCATTTT
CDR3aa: CASSLAGQGANQPQHF

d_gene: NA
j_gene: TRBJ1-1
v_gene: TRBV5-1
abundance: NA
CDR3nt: TGCGCCAGCAGCTTGGCGTCGGCAGGGATCATGAACACTGAAGCTTTCTTT
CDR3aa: CASSLASAGIMNTEAFF

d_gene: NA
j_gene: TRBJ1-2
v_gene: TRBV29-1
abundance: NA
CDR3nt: TGCAGCGTTGAAGGGGCAGGGATCAACTATGGCTACACCTTC
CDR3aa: CSVEGAGINYGYTF

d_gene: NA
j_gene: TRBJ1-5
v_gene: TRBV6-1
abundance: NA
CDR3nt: TGTGCCAGCAGTAGACTAGTCCGACAGCCCCAGCATTTT
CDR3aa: CASSRLVRQPQHF

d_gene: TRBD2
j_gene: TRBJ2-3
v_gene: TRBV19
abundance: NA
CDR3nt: TGTGCCAGTAGTATTCGACTAGCAATGGCAGATACGCAGTATTTT
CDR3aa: CASSIRLAMADTQYF

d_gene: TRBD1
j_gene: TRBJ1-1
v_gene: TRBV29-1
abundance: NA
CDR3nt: TGCAGCGTTTTACAGGGGGGGAACACTGAAGCTTTCTTT
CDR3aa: CSVLQGGNTEAFF

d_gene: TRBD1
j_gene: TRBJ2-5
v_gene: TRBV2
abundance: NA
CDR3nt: TGTGCCAGCAGGGACCGGACAGGGTTGCAAGAGACCCAGTACTTC
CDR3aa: CASRDRTGLQETQYF

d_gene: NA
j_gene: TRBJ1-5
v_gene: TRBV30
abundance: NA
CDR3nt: TGTGCCTGGAGTCCAGGTATGATTAATCAGCCCCAGCATTTT
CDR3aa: CAWSPGMINQPQHF

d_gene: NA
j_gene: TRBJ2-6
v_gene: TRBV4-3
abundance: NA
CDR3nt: TGCGCCAGCAGCTCATCTGGGGCCAACGTCCTGACTTTC
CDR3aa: CASSSSGANVLTF

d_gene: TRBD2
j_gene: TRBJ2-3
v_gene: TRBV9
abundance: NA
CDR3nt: TGTGCCAGCAGCGCCGGGACTAGCGGGAGTTGGGCAGATACGCAGTATTTT
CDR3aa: CASSAGTSGSWADTQYF

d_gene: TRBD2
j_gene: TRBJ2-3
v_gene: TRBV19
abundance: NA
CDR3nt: TGTGCCAGTAGTATAGAACTAGCGGGAGTGGCAGATACGCAGTATTTT
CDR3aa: CASSIELAGVADTQYF

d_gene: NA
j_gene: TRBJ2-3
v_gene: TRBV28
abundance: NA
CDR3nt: TGTGCCAGCAGTTCCCCTGGGGGGGCGGACTTTCGAGATACGCAGTATTTT
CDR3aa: CASSSPGGADFRDTQYF

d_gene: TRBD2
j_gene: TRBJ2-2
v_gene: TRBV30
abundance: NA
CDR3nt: TGTGCCTGGAACGGACTAGCGGGAAAGAGAGGGGGTGACGGGGAGCTGTTTTTT
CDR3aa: CAWNGLAGKRGGDGELFF

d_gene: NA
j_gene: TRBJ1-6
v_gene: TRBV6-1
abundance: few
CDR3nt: TGTGCCAGCAGTGAATGGGACTACGGACAGCGAGTTAATTCACCCCTCCACTTT
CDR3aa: CASSEWDYGQRVNSPLHF

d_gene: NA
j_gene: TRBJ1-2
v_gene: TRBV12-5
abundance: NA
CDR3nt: TGTGCTAGTGTGGGGGGGACGGGTAACTATGGCTACACCTTC
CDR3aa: CASVGGTGNYGYTF

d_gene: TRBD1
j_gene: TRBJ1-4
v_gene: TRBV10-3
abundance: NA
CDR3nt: TGTGCCAGCAGTGAAAGCCCGGGACAGGGCGGTGAAAAACTGTTTTTT
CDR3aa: CASSESPGQGGEKLFF

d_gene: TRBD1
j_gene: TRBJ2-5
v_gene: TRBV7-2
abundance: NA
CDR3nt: TGTGCCAGCAGGGCGACAGGGAAAGAGACCCAGTACTTC
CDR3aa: CASRATGKETQYF

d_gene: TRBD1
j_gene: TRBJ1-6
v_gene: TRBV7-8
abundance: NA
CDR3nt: TGTGCCAGCAGCACGTCGACAGGGTCTGTCAATTCACCCCTCCACTTT
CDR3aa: CASSTSTGSVNSPLHF

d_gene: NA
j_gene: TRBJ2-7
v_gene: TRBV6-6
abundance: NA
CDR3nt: TGTGCCAGCAGTTATTCCCCATCTAGTGGCTCCTACGAGCAGTACTTC
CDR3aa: CASSYSPSSGSYEQYF

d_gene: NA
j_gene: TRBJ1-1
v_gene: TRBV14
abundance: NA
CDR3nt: TGTGCCAGCAGCCAAGTCTCGGGACACGACCCTGGGGCTTTCTTT
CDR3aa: CASSQVSGHDPGAFF

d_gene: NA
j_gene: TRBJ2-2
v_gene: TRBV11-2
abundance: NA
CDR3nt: TGTGCCAGCAGCCGACCCAAAGGGGTTAACACCGGGGAGCTGTTTTTT
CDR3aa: CASSRPKGVNTGELFF

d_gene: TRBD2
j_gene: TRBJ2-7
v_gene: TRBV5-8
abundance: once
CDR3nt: TGTGCCAGCAGCTTGCGGGGGGCCTACGAGCAGTACTTC
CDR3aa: CASSLRGAYEQYF

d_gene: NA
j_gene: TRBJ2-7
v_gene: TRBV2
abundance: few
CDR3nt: TGTGCTATTTTCAAGCAGAAGGCGGCATACGAGCAGTACTTC
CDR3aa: CAIFKQKAAYEQYF

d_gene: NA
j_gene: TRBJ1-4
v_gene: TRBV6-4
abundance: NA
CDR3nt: TGTGCCAGCAGTGACCCTCCGAGGAACGAAAAACTGTTTTTT
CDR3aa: CASSDPPRNEKLFF